Below, 14 T cell receptor beta chains from the same sample are listed, as sequenced in a study of cytomegalovirus exposure and HLA in healthy donors. Both 60 Vbeta primers and 13 Jbeta primers went into the PCR. Measured with immunoSEQ multiplex PCR; TCRdb has only the in-frame clones, and not every one. The sample holds over 150,000 clones; about 71% are singletons and the top ten take 2.8%. Input material: PBMCs. Receptor source: a woman aged 40-49 years in good health and CMV-seropositive.

In its sample, this clone was seen once. The chain recombines TRBV18 with TRBJ1-1, with 7 bases lining up with TRBD1. CDR1 KGHSH and CDR2 LQKENI come from the germline V gene. This CDR3 has 16 amino acids. V lost 2 bases to trimming and J lost 5 bases; unmatched junction nucleotides: 11. CDR3 residues: CASSPREQGIFTEAFF. DNA for the CDR3: TGTGCCAGCTCACCAAGGGAACAGGGGATTTTTACTGAAGCTTTCTTT.

This clone was counted only a few times. The CDR3 region is CASSLIAGVNEKLFF. The CDR3 nucleotides read TGCGCCAGCAGCTTGATCGCCGGGGTTAACGAAAAACTGTTTTTT. V is TRBV5-1 and J is TRBJ1-4; no reliable D call. Looked up from germline, CDR1 is SGHRS and CDR2 is YFSETQ. V was clipped by 1 base and J by 8 bases, with 15 bases between them. CDR3 length: 15 amino acids.

The gene calls are TRBV28 and TRBJ2-3, with a weak D call TRBD1 (5 bases). CDR3 size: 16 residues. Trimming removed 5 bases from V and 0 bases from J, with 15 bases in between. From germline, CDR1 is MDHEN and CDR2 SYDVKM. As DNA, the CDR3 is TGTGCCAGCAGTCCCCGACAGTTCTCTAGCACAGATACGCAGTATTTT. Translated: CASSPRQFSSTDTQYF.

This clone was seen only a few times. The gene calls are TRBV6-5 and TRBJ1-1, with D possibly being TRBD1 (5 bases). The CDR3 extends over 14 amino acids. The germline CDR1 and CDR2 sequences are MNHEY and SVGAGI. Trimming removed 7 bases from V and 1 base from J, with 13 bases in between. CDR3 loop: CASNSRQRNTEAFF. The CDR3 DNA sequence: TGTGCCAGCAATAGCCGACAGAGGAACACTGAAGCTTTCTTT.

This clone showed up just a few times. The V gene is TRBV7-8, the J gene TRBJ2-1; the match to TRBD2 covers 12 bases. CDR1 and CDR2 from the germline V gene are SGHVS and FQNEAQ. J was trimmed by 7 bases and V by 1 base; bases with no gene match: 8. The CDR3 contains 17 residues. CDR3 DNA: TGTGCCAGCAGCTTAGGTCCTAGCGGGAGGGCCGGTAATGAGCAGTTCTTC. This codes for CASSLGPSGRAGNEQFF. The complete variable domain, with remaining parts taken from reference TRBV7-8 and TRBJ2-1, reads GAGVSQSPRYKVAKRGQDVALRCDPISGHVSLFWYQQALGQGPEFLTYFQNEAQLDKSGLPSDRFFAERPEGSVSTLKIQRTQQEDSAVYLCASSLGPSGRAGNEQFFGPGTRLTVL.

The V gene is TRBV4-3, the J gene TRBJ2-7; TRBD2 agrees at 8 bases. The V gene's germline CDR1 is LGHNA and CDR2 YSLEER. The CDR3 is 13 residues long. The trim removed 0 bases at V and 7 bases at J, leaving 2 bases unmatched. The CDR3 bases are TGCGCCAGCAGCCAAGAAACTAGCGGAGAGCAGTACTTC. Its protein product is CASSQETSGEQYF.

The V gene is TRBV2, the J gene TRBJ2-5, with 8 bases aligning to TRBD2. From germline, CDR1 is SNHLY and CDR2 FYNNEI. J lost 6 bases, V lost 8 bases, and 5 bases had no gene match. This CDR3 has 12 residues. CDR3: CASHGLAQTQYF. The CDR3 region has the DNA TGTGCCAGCCACGGACTAGCACAGACCCAGTACTTC. Based on the CDR3 plus reference TRBV2 and TRBJ2-5, the full variable domain is EPEVTQTPSHQVTQMGQEVILRCVPISNHLYFYWYRQILGQKVEFLVSFYNNEISEKSEIFDDQFSVERPDGSNFTLKIRSTKLEDSAMYFCASHGLAQTQYFGPGTRLLVL.

This clone was picked up a small number of times. The rearrangement uses TRBV18 and TRBJ1-1, with 7 bases that match TRBD1. In germline, CDR1 is KGHSH, CDR2 LQKENI. This CDR3 spans 12 amino acids. The trim removed 1 base at V and 8 bases at J, leaving 1 base unmatched. This CDR3 reads CASSPRDREAFF. The CDR3 DNA is TGTGCCAGCTCACCACGGGACAGAGAAGCTTTCTTT.

V is TRBV4-2 and J is TRBJ1-1; D may be TRBD1 (6 bases). V dropped 0 bases and J dropped 0 bases, with 11 bases sitting between them. The CDR3 totals 16 residues. Germline lookup yields CDR1 LGHNA and CDR2 YNFKEQ. CDR3 DNA sequence: TGTGCCAGCAGCCAAGAGGCGGGGGGCATGAACACTGAAGCTTTCTTT. Protein sequence: CASSQEAGGMNTEAFF.

The DNA of the CDR3 is TGTGCCAGCAGCCAAACCGGGCGCGGGAGGGGCGAGCAGTACTTC. Amino acid sequence: CASSQTGRGRGEQYF. The chain joins TRBV28 to TRBJ2-7; 9 bases agree with TRBD2. V shed 6 bases, J shed 6 bases, and the junction held 12 bases outside the gene matches. The CDR3 spans 15 residues. Per the germline V gene, CDR1 is MDHEN and CDR2 is SYDVKM.

This chain links TRBV7-9 with TRBJ2-5, with a tentative D call TRBD1 (6 bases). Germline CDR1 SEHNR, CDR2 FQNEAQ (reference sequence). The germline V and J ends were trimmed by 6 bases and 2 bases, with 13 bases remaining between them. The length of the CDR3 is 14 residues. The CDR3 DNA reads as TGTGCCAGCAGTCTGGGACAACTACAAGAGACCCAGTACTTC. Translated, it gives CASSLGQLQETQYF.

The chain is built from TRBV18 and TRBJ2-5; 10 positions agree with TRBD2. Unmatched junction bases numbered 6, after V lost 3 bases and J lost 5 bases. Germline CDR1 KGHSH, CDR2 LQKENI. The CDR3 totals 15 residues. The CDR3 loop reads CASSPLAGVPETQYF. The CDR3 DNA is TGTGCCAGCTCACCGCTAGCGGGAGTCCCTGAGACCCAGTACTTC.

This clone occurred a few times. The rearrangement joins TRBV7-3 to TRBJ2-7, with 9 bases identical to TRBD2. The CDR3 has 15 amino acids. V shed 5 bases, J shed 5 bases, and the junction held 10 bases outside the gene matches. Germline CDR1 SGHTA, CDR2 FQGTGA. CDR3 nucleotides: TGTGCCAGCAGCCCGGAGGCGGGAGGGCCCCACGAGCAGTACTTC. Residues: CASSPEAGGPHEQYF.

The gene calls are TRBV27 and TRBJ1-1; 7 positions match TRBD1. V was clipped by 5 bases and J by 0 bases; unmatched bases: 9. The CDR3 length is 16 residues. Looked up from germline, CDR1 is MNHEY and CDR2 is SMNVEV (reference sequence). The CDR3 DNA reads TGTGCCAGCAGTCTACAGGGGTGGGGGATGAACACTGAAGCTTTCTTT. Protein: CASSLQGWGMNTEAFF.